Each of the 22 T cell receptor beta chains below was sequenced from the same sample in a study of Graves' ophthalmopathy and Graves' hyperthyroidism. Researchers took RNA transcripts and amplified TCR beta CDR3 regions from them. After a first-round RT-PCR with HTBI primers, a second-round multiplex PCR was run. TCRdb analysed the multiplex PCR reads with MiXCR anew, one entry per CDR3 protein. Of about 1.1 million distinct CDR3 sequences listed, around a third are singletons. Sequencing was performed on peripheral blood or thyroid tissue (not recorded which). All receptors derive from an adult man with Graves' hyperthyroidism.

This clonotype was recorded at least ten times. The gene calls are TRBV20-1 and TRBJ2-7, with 7 bases identical to TRBD2. Germline V gives CDR1 DFQATT, CDR2 SNEGSKA (reference sequence). Trimming at V came to 3 bases and at J to 0 bases, leaving 8 bases not matched to a gene. The length of the CDR3 is 15 residues. This CDR3 reads CSARRGTGSSYEQYF. For the CDR3, the DNA is TGCAGTGCTAGGCGGGGGACGGGAAGCTCCTACGAGCAGTACTTC.

The chain links TRBV10-2 to TRBJ2-7, with TRBD1 matching over 9 bases. The CDR3 loop spans 13 amino acids. Germline assignment: CDR1 WSHSY and CDR2 SAAADI. Unmatched junction bases numbered 12, after V lost 11 bases and J lost 7 bases. CDR3 DNA sequence: TGCGCCTCTACGCACGACAGGGGGGAGGAGCAGTACTTC. It translates to CASTHDRGEEQYF.

The rearrangement uses TRBV9 and TRBJ2-3; D is perhaps TRBD2 (6 bases). The CDR3 loop spans 16 amino acids. Trimming left V 0 bases short and J 2 bases short, with 13 bases between. CDR1 is SGDLS, CDR2 YYNGEE, per germline. Written as DNA, the CDR3 is TGTGCCAGCAGCGTAGGTGGAGGGTATCCCACAGATACGCAGTATTTT. It encodes CASSVGGGYPTDTQYF.

This clonotype was seen many times. This chain uses TRBV7-9 with TRBJ2-7; D gene uncertain. The CDR3 extends over 13 amino acids. Germline loops: CDR1 SEHNR, CDR2 FQNEAQ (reference sequence). Trimming shortened V by 4 bases and J by 1 base, and 8 bases separated the two germline ends. The CDR3 sequence: CASSYTGSYEQYF. For the CDR3, the DNA is TGTGCCAGCAGCTACACGGGTTCCTACGAGCAGTACTTC.

V and J are TRBV25-1 and TRBJ1-2, with 10 bases matching TRBD1. The CDR3 covers 15 residues. Germline CDR1 and CDR2: MGHDK and SYGVNS. The CDR3 bases are TGTGCTAGAGGGACAGGGGATCCTCCTAACTATGGCTACACCTTC. Its translation is CARGTGDPPNYGYTF.

The genes are TRBV5-1 and TRBJ2-7; TRBD1 might be the D (6 bases). The germline CDR1 and CDR2 sequences are SGHRS and YFSETQ. The CDR3 runs to 14 residues. V was pared by 3 bases and J by 5 bases, with 15 bases between. CDR3 amino acids: CASSYIDRYHEQYF. DNA for the CDR3: TGCGCCAGCAGCTACATCGACAGGTACCACGAGCAGTACTTC.

V usage is TRBV10-3 and J usage is TRBJ2-7; 8 bases map to TRBD2. J was trimmed by 4 bases and V by 10 bases; bases with no gene match: 12. Germline values: CDR1 ENHRY, CDR2 SYGVKD. There are 14 residues in the CDR3. CDR3 residues: CASSIFGGGYEQYF. The DNA for the CDR3 is TGTGCCAGCTCGATTTTCGGGGGGGGGTACGAGCAGTACTTC.

As to this clonotype: A read error may be the cause here, since a much bigger clone is one base away. The DNA is omitted, as the CDR3 cannot be located on it reliably, and the CDR3 follows TCRdb's listing. This sequence joins TRBV9 and TRBJ1-1; the table's D call, TRBD1, was not checked against the DNA. The CDR3 spans 13 residues, counting both ends. Looked up from germline, CDR1 is SGDLS and CDR2 is YYNGEE. CDR3 sequence: CASSVGGGTGRLF.

In its sample, this clonotype was seen a few times. The chain combines TRBV2 with TRBJ2-3; the D gene is possibly TRBD1 (6 bases). The V and J ends lost 4 bases and 4 bases respectively, with 6 bases between them. CDR3 length equals 12 residues. Germline-derived CDR1 and CDR2 are SNHLY and FYNNEI. CDR3 bases: TGTGCCAGCAGTGGACAGGCAGATACGCAGTATTTT. Encoded protein: CASSGQADTQYF.

This clonotype was picked up many times. For the CDR3, the DNA is TGTGCCAGCAGTGAAAATGGCCACCCCTACGAGCAGTACTTC. Translating gives CASSENGHPYEQYF. This chain uses TRBV2 with TRBJ2-7; no reliable D call. The CDR3 is 14 amino acids. The germline V gene has CDR1 SNHLY and CDR2 FYNNEI. V lost 2 bases, J lost 2 bases, and 10 bases lay in between.

This clonotype was recorded many times. This sequence joins TRBV29-1 and TRBJ2-7; 8 positions match TRBD1. Trimming cost V 4 bases and J 4 bases; bases outside gene matches: 3. The CDR3 covers 12 residues. Germline V gene data show CDR1 as SQVTM and CDR2 as ANQGSEA. The CDR3 coding sequence is TGCAGCGTTGCTAGACAGGGGTACGAGCAGTACTTC. Its translation is CSVARQGYEQYF.

This clonotype was found a few times. The chain joins TRBV4-3 to TRBJ2-7; D may be TRBD2 (5 bases). This CDR3 contains 15 residues. Trimming took 6 bases from V and 4 from J, leaving 19 bases between them. Germline V gives CDR1 LGHNA, CDR2 YSLEER. The CDR3 DNA is TGCGCCAGCAGTCCTGATCGGGGTGGGCCTTACGAGCAGTACTTC. It yields the protein CASSPDRGGPYEQYF.

The chain has TRBV10-3 and TRBJ2-2; a possible D gene is TRBD2 (5 bases). Germline V CDR1 and CDR2: ENHRY, SYGVKD. This CDR3 comprises 14 residues. Trimming stripped 11 bases from V and 1 base from J, with 14 bases between. The CDR3 loop reads CAVGSRRNTGELFF. The CDR3 DNA sequence: TGTGCCGTAGGGAGTCGGCGGAACACCGGGGAGCTGTTTTTT.

This clonotype came up many times. The chain couples TRBV7-8 to TRBJ1-1; no reliable D call. Germline CDR1 and CDR2: SGHVS and FQNEAQ. V lost 1 base to trimming and J lost 3 bases, with 6 bases between them. The CDR3 runs to 13 residues. The CDR3, as DNA: TGTGCCAGCAGCTTAGGTCTGGACACTGAAGCTTTCTTT. Amino acid sequence: CASSLGLDTEAFF.

The chain employs TRBV7-9 and TRBJ1-3, with D perhaps TRBD1 (6 bases). CDR1 is SEHNR, CDR2 FQNEAQ, per germline (reference sequence). CDR3 length: 16 residues. V lost 5 bases and J lost 4, with 18 bases in between. As DNA, the CDR3 is TGTGCCAGCAGCCCTTATGGGGGGCGTGGCGGAAACACCATATATTTT. Protein: CASSPYGGRGGNTIYF.

CDR3 loop: CASSRARKTGNTGELFF. In DNA, the CDR3 is TGTGCCAGCAGTCGTGCTAGAAAGACAGGGAACACCGGGGAGCTGTTTTTT. V usage is TRBV7-7 and J usage is TRBJ2-2; a possible D gene is TRBD1 (6 bases). The germline gives CDR1 SSHAT, CDR2 FNYEAQ (reference sequence). The CDR3 is made up of 17 amino acids. The V end was cut by 6 bases, the J end by 1 base, with 18 bases between.

This chain connects TRBV6-5 to TRBJ2-5; 8 positions agree with TRBD2. The junction had 5 bases not matched to a gene; V was cut back by 2 bases and J by 9 bases. This CDR3 has 13 amino acids. Germline V gene data show CDR1 as MNHEY and CDR2 as SVGAGI. CDR3: CASSYEGTRAQYF. The CDR3 DNA reads TGTGCCAGCAGTTACGAGGGGACTAGGGCCCAGTACTTC.

The V call is TRBV9, the J call TRBJ1-3; D is ambiguous. Between the trimmed V and J ends, which lost 0 bases and 0 bases, there was a span of 7 bases. Germline CDR1 SGDLS, CDR2 YYNGEE. This CDR3 contains 15 residues. CDR3 sequence (DNA): TGTGCCAGCAGCGTAGTTGGGGTCTCTGGAAACACCATATATTTT. Protein product: CASSVVGVSGNTIYF. The full variable domain, in which reference TRBV9 and TRBJ1-3 provide the parts outside the CDR3, is DSGVTQTPKHLITATGQRVTLRCSPRSGDLSVYWYQQSLDQGLQFLIQYYNGEERAKGNILERFSAQQFPDLHSELNLSSLELGDSALYFCASSVVGVSGNTIYFGEGSWLTVV.

This clonotype was seen many times. The chain is built from TRBV6-2 or TRBV6-3 and TRBJ2-7; D is undetermined. This CDR3 comprises 12 residues. V lost 5 bases, J lost 4 bases, and 9 bases lay in between. Looked up from germline, CDR1 is MNHEY and CDR2 is SVGEGT. Here the CDR3 DNA reads TGTGCCAGCAGTCAGGTACGGTACGAGCAGTACTTC. It is translated as CASSQVRYEQYF.

V usage is TRBV7-2 and J usage is TRBJ2-7; 14 positions match TRBD2. Germline CDR1 is SGHTA and CDR2 is FQGNSA. The CDR3 has 17 residues. Trimming at V came to 5 bases and at J to 6 bases, leaving 12 bases not matched to a gene. In DNA form, the CDR3 reads TGTGCCAGCAGCGCAACCGGGACTAGCGGGAGATCGGTCGAGCAGTACTTC. Amino acid sequence: CASSATGTSGRSVEQYF.

This sequence joins TRBV7-2 and TRBJ1-2, with 9 bases identical to TRBD1. The ends lost 6 bases at V and 8 bases at J; junction bases unmatched: 10. This CDR3 comprises 14 residues. CDR1 and CDR2 from the germline V gene are SGHTA and FQGNSA. The CDR3 coding sequence is TGTGCCAGCAGTTCTGGGACAGGGTCGGGCGGCTACACCTTC. Protein sequence: CASSSGTGSGGYTF.

In this sample, this clonotype turned up many times. This chain connects TRBV7-8 to TRBJ1-1; 7 bases align to TRBD1. The J segment lost 1 base and the V segment lost 3 bases, leaving 11 bases of the junction unmatched. The CDR3 is made up of 17 amino acids. Per the germline V gene, CDR1 is SGHVS and CDR2 is FQNEAQ. CDR3 sequence reads: CASSFSLQGMTNTEAFF. The CDR3, as DNA: TGTGCCAGCAGCTTCTCTTTACAGGGGATGACGAACACTGAAGCTTTCTTT.